This is a list of T cell receptor beta chains from one sample in a study of technical replicates of blood from a handful of donors. Some clones are missing from TCRdb's copy, which holds only in-frame ones; the method was immunoSEQ multiplex PCR. The sample contains approximately 70,000 clones, 80% to 95% of which appear only once. The source material was T cells isolated from PBMCs. The receptors originated from a human donor in good health. Both conserved end residues are part of each CDR3. The order of the fields is clone size, D gene, J gene, V gene, CDR3 length, CDR3 DNA, CDR3 protein. D genes are given only for firm matches. Clone size is not always given. Where it is, it says once, few, many or a class for expanded clones.

. | . | TRBJ1-4 | TRBV2 | 13 | TGTGCCAGCAGAATTCATGAGGGTGAAAAACTGTTTTTT | CASRIHEGEKLFF
. | TRBD2 | TRBJ2-1 | TRBV4-1 | 15 | TGCGCCAGCAGCCAACCCGGGACTAGCATCCATGAGCAGTTCTTC | CASSQPGTSIHEQFF
. | . | TRBJ2-1 | TRBV4-3 | 14 | TGCGCCAGCAGCCAGTTATCAAGGGGCGATGAGCAGTTCTTC | CASSQLSRGDEQFF
few | TRBD1 | TRBJ1-1 | TRBV7-9 | 18 | TGTGCCAGCAGCTTGGCTAGACTCAGGGGGCGCGTAAACACTGAAGCTTTCTTT | CASSLARLRGRVNTEAFF
. | TRBD2 | TRBJ2-7 | TRBV27 | 17 | TGTGCCAGCAGTTTATTGGCCCAGGAAGCGGGACGAAACGAGCAGTACTTC | CASSLLAQEAGRNEQYF
. | . | TRBJ2-7 | TRBV7-2 | 14 | TGTGCCAGCAGCTTAATTGAGCCTATCTACGAGCAGTACTTC | CASSLIEPIYEQYF
. | . | TRBJ2-2 | TRBV4-3 | 16 | TGCGCCAGCAGCCAAGATGGGGGGAGGAACACCGGGGAGCTGTTTTTT | CASSQDGGRNTGELFF
. | TRBD2 | TRBJ2-2 | TRBV30 | 14 | TGTGCCTGGACCCACGGGAGGGCCACCGGGGAGCTGTTTTTT | CAWTHGRATGELFF
. | . | TRBJ1-1 | TRBV7-9 | 13 | TGTGCCAGCACCCAGGCGCCTGGAACTGAAGCTTTCTTT | CASTQAPGTEAFF
. | TRBD2 | TRBJ2-2 | TRBV30 | 14 | TGTGCCTGGAGTACCGGGGGGGGCACCGGGGAGCTGTTTTTT | CAWSTGGGTGELFF
once | . | TRBJ2-3 | TRBV27 | 14 | TGTGCCAGCAGTTTAAGGGAGAGCACAGATACGCAGTATTTT | CASSLRESTDTQYF
. | . | TRBJ2-7 | TRBV27 | 12 | TGTGCCAGCCGACAGATCTCCTACGAGCAGTACTTC | CASRQISYEQYF
. | . | TRBJ2-3 | TRBV28 | 14 | TGTGCCAGCAGTGCCCAGGACTGGTTGGATACGCAGTATTTT | CASSAQDWLDTQYF
. | . | TRBJ1-1 | TRBV6-1 | 12 | TGTGCCAGCAGTGACATGAACACTGAAGCTTTCTTT | CASSDMNTEAFF
. | TRBD1 | TRBJ1-2 | TRBV9 | 14 | TGTGCCAGCAGCAAGATGACAGGGGACTATGGCTACACCTTC | CASSKMTGDYGYTF
. | TRBD1 | TRBJ1-2 | TRBV7-9 | 14 | TGTGCCAGCTCCCAAAAGACAGGGAACTATGGCTACACCTTC | CASSQKTGNYGYTF
once | TRBD1 | TRBJ1-2 | TRBV2 | 12 | TGTGCCAGCAGCGAGGGGGCAGATGGCTACACCTTC | CASSEGADGYTF
once | . | TRBJ2-5 | TRBV5-1 | 13 | TGCGCCAGCAGCTCGCTAGAAAAAGAGACCCAGTACTTC | CASSSLEKETQYF
. | . | TRBJ1-4 | TRBV27 | 18 | TGTGCCAGCAGCCAACGCTCTCTCCTACGAGCAACTAATGAAAAACTGTTTTTT | CASSQRSLLRATNEKLFF
once | . | TRBJ2-7 | TRBV4-2 | 11 | TGTGCCAGCAGCCGCAGCTACGAGCAGTACTTC | CASSRSYEQYF
. | . | TRBJ2-7 | TRBV5-6 | 13 | TGTGCCAGCAGCCGGGTCCTAGCCTACGAGCAGTACTTC | CASSRVLAYEQYF
. | . | TRBJ2-7 | TRBV5-1 | 14 | TGCGCCAGCAGCCTACCCGGGACAACCTACGAGCAGTACTTC | CASSLPGTTYEQYF
. | . | TRBJ1-1 | TRBV6-6 | 15 | TGTGCCAGCTTCCGGGGGGGTACGGGGGGAGCTGAAGCTTTCTTT | CASFRGGTGGAEAFF
. | . | TRBJ1-1 | TRBV7-9 | 12 | TGTGCCGGTCGAGTAGTGAACACTGAAGCTTTCTTT | CAGRVVNTEAFF
. | . | TRBJ2-3 | TRBV2 | 13 | TGTGCCAGCAGTCCCCTAGGTGTTGATACGCAGTATTTT | CASSPLGVDTQYF
. | . | TRBJ2-2 | TRBV5-6 | 15 | TGTGCCAGCAGCTGGCCGGCAGGGATCACCGGGGAGCTGTTTTTT | CASSWPAGITGELFF
once | TRBD1 | TRBJ2-7 | TRBV27 | 15 | TGTGCCAGCAGTTTGGGGACAGGGGGCTCCTACGAGCAGTACTTC | CASSLGTGGSYEQYF
. | TRBD2 | TRBJ2-7 | TRBV30 | 17 | TGTGCCTGGAGTGTATCGCGGGCGGGGGGTAAGTCGTACGAGCAGTACTTC | CAWSVSRAGGKSYEQYF
. | . | TRBJ2-3 | TRBV5-1 | 15 | TGCGCCAGCAGCTTGGAGAGCGGAGACACAGATACGCAGTATTTT | CASSLESGDTDTQYF
. | . | TRBJ2-7 | TRBV2 | 15 | TGTGCCAGCAGTGAAGCTGGGGACACTGAGAGCGAGCAGTACTTC | CASSEAGDTESEQYF
. | TRBD1 | TRBJ2-2 | TRBV19 | 16 | TGTGCCAGTAACCGGAACGGACAGGTAGTCAGCGGGGAGCTGTTTTTT | CASNRNGQVVSGELFF
. | . | TRBJ2-1 | TRBV10-3 | 16 | TGTGCCATCAGTGACCCAAACCGGGACAACTACAATGAGCAGTTCTTC | CAISDPNRDNYNEQFF
. | . | TRBJ2-7 | TRBV5-1 | 14 | TGCGCCAGCAGCTTGGAGGCAGGTTCTAGGGGGCAGTACTTC | CASSLEAGSRGQYF
. | TRBD1 | TRBJ2-7 | TRBV30 | 13 | TGTGCCTGGAACAGGGGGCGCTCCTACGAGCAGTACTTC | CAWNRGRSYEQYF
. | . | TRBJ2-6 | TRBV27 | 15 | TGTGCCAGCAGTTTCAGATTTACTGGGGCCAACGTCCTGACTTTC | CASSFRFTGANVLTF
. | . | TRBJ1-1 | TRBV25-1 | 12 | TGTGCCAGCAGTGACCAGGGTTTTGGGGCTTTCTTT | CASSDQGFGAFF
. | . | TRBJ2-5 | TRBV18 | 11 | TGTGCCAGCTCAGATAGAGAGACCCAGTACTTC | CASSDRETQYF
. | . | TRBJ2-6 | TRBV25-1 | 15 | TGTGCCAGCAGGGGACTGATTTCTGGGGCCAACGTCCTGACTTTC | CASRGLISGANVLTF
. | . | TRBJ1-4 | TRBV4-3 | 13 | TGCGCCAGCAGCCATACAACCGCCGGGACAAGGGTTTTT | CASSHTTAGTRVF
. | . | TRBJ2-2 | TRBV7-2 | 15 | TGTGCCAGCACCCCCCTGGCGGGAAACACCGGGGAGCTGTTTTTT | CASTPLAGNTGELFF
. | . | TRBJ1-2 | TRBV5-1 | 13 | TGCGCCAGCAGCTTGTTCGTGTTCTATGGCTACACCTTC | CASSLFVFYGYTF
once | . | TRBJ1-2 | TRBV30 | 14 | TGTGCCTGGAGGTTCACAGGGATGAGGAATGGCTACACCTTC | CAWRFTGMRNGYTF
. | TRBD1 | TRBJ2-2 | TRBV29-1 | 14 | TGCAGCGTTCGAAGGGGGACAGGGCCCGGGGAGCTGTTTTTT | CSVRRGTGPGELFF
. | . | TRBJ2-2 | TRBV19 | 13 | TGTGCCAGCTGCTGGCAGGGAGGCGGGGAGCTGTTTTTT | CASCWQGGGELFF
. | . | TRBJ2-5 | TRBV13 | 15 | TGTGCCAGCAGCTTAGCTACAGGGTACCAAGAGACCCAGTACTTC | CASSLATGYQETQYF
. | TRBD1 | TRBJ2-1 | TRBV27 | 13 | TGTGCCGTGAGGGGACAGGGGATCCATGAGCAGTTCTTC | CAVRGQGIHEQFF